Reported below is one TCR beta chain. Its antigen is not yet known. The sample holds no much larger clone one base away, and base qualities are not on file. Different DNA sequences within this sample yield the same CDR3. The data derive from a study of T cell responses to AZD1222 COVID-19 vaccine (dated by TCRdb to about 2021). Looking at the study overall: TCR sequencing was performed for 230 to 250 trial participants, of whom about 200 were given two doses of AZD1222 and around 25 were given two doses of MenACWY control vaccine. Trial participants were enrolled by age into 18-55, 56-69 and 70-plus year subgroups, with 148, 28 and 57 TCR-sequenced participants respectively.

The germline V end is reduced by 5 bases and the J end by 2 bases; junction bases left unmatched: 2. The germline V gene (reference sequence) provides CDR1 MNHEY and CDR2 SMNVEV. There are 13 amino acids in the CDR3, from cysteine to phenylalanine inclusive. The sequence is cut down to CDR3 DNA, 39 bases in frame from base 1. The CDR3 regions of human TCRbeta chains were subjected to immunosequencing. Processing in the source paper ran as follows. Repertoire TCRs were checked for matches against a reference library of SARS-CoV-2-specific TCRs that had been generated using the MIRA antigen-specificity platform. Breadth meant the fraction of unique TCRs that were SARS-CoV-2-associated, whereas depth meant the fraction of total T cells that were SARS-CoV-2-associated. Using the MIRA data, each spike-specific TCR was mapped to the spike region that the TCR reacts to and placed in a CD4 or CD8 class. Log10-transformed breadth and depth values were compared by one-way ANOVA with Sidak's multiple comparisons tests. The clones in this table, taken by TCRdb from immuneACCESS, are in-frame only. Not every clone is retained; where verified, under half of the shortfall comes from an unresolved V gene, and the cause of the rest is unknown. The V and J calls and clone size come from that table; D and trimming were worked out from the DNA. The sample records roughly 170,000 clones, 94% of which are singletons. 1.6% of the sample is held by the ten biggest clonotypes.

The time point label for this specimen denotes: about 28 days (+/-7) after the second vaccine dose. AZD1222 recipients whose second dose came at about 4 weeks and those whose second dose came at about 12 weeks were combined into one group, since spike-specific TCR depth and breadth did not differ between the two schedules. Vaccinee samples came from UK trials COV001 and COV002, including a single-blind randomized controlled phase 2/3 trial of AZD1222 (ChAdOx1 nCoV-19) in healthy adults. For TCRbeta chain sequencing, PBMC samples from trial participants were taken at day 0 and at day 28 after the second dose. Summary of the overall study and its limitations: Because no samples from the day 14 peak response were available, repertoires could be characterized only after the peak T cell response. After two AZD1222 doses, both the breadth and the depth of spike-specific TCRs were significantly higher than at day 0 and than in MenACWY recipients. The 56-69-year group was small, and its depth increase did not reach significance, likely because of low power. CD4 TCRs associated with the vaccine covered the entire spike protein, and the dominant responses were in regions 160-218 and 743-854. Participants were mostly white British, with more females than males. The authors suggested clonal diversity may have been underestimated. Nearly half of unique spike-specific TCRs reportedly recognized epitopes outside regions mutated in the B.1.351 and B.1.1.7 variants. Conclusions about previously exposed vaccinees were limited because only six or seven AZD1222 recipients were SARS-CoV-2 seropositive at baseline.

This TCR was sampled from an adult who received the AZD1222 COVID-19 vaccine. The rearrangement joined TRBV27 to TRBJ1-2; the junction holds 7 bases that match TRBD1. The material sequenced was peripheral blood, taken 28 days after the second AZD1222 dose. This receptor has the CDR3 CASSPDRNYGYTF. DNA sequence: TGTGCCAGCAGTCCGGACAGGAACTATGGCTACACCTTC.